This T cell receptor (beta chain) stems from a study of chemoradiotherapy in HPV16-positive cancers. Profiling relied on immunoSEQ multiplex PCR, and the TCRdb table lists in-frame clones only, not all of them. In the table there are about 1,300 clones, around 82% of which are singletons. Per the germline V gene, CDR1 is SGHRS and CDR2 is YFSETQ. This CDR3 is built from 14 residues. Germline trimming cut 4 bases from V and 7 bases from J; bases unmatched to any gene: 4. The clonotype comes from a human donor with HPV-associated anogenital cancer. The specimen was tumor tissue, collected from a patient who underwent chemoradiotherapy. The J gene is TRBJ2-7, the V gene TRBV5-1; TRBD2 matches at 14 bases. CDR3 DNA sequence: TGCGCCAGCAGCCTAGGACTAGCGGGAGGTGAGCAGTACTTC. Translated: CASSLGLAGGEQYF.